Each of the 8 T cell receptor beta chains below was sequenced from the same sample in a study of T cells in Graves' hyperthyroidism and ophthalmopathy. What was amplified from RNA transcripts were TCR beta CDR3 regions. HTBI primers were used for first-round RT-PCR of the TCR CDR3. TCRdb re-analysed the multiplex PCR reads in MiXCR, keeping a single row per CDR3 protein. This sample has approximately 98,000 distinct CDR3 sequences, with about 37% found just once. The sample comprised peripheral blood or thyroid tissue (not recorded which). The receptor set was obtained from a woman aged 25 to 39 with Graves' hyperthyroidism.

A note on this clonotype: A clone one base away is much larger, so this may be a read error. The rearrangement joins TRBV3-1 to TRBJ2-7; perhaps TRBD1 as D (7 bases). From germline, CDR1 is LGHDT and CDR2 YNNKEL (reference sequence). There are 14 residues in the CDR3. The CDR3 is CASSLQGTSYERYF. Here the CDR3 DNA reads TGTGCCAGCAGTTTACAGGGGACTTCCTACGAGCGGTACTTC.

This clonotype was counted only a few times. CDR3 DNA: TGTGCCAGCAGTCGAAAACCAGAGGGGCCTAAACGACTCTATGGCTACACCTTC. As protein: CASSRKPEGPKRLYGYTF. This chain connects TRBV28 to TRBJ1-2, with a possible D match to TRBD1 (5 bases). From germline, CDR1 is MDHEN and CDR2 SYDVKM. V gave up 5 bases and J gave up 4 bases, with 26 bases separating them. This CDR3 is built from 18 residues.

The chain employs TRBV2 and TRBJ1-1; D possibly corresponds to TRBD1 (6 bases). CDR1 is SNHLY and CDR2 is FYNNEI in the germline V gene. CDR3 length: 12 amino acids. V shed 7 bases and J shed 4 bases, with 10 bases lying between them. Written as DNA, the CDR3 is TGTGCCAGCACGGGGGGCGGCACTGAAGCTTTCTTT. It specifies CASTGGGTEAFF. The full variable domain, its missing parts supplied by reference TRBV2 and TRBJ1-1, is EPEVTQTPSHQVTQMGQEVILRCVPISNHLYFYWYRQILGQKVEFLVSFYNNEISEKSEIFDDQFSVERPDGSNFTLKIRSTKLEDSAMYFCASTGGGTEAFFGQGTRLTVV.

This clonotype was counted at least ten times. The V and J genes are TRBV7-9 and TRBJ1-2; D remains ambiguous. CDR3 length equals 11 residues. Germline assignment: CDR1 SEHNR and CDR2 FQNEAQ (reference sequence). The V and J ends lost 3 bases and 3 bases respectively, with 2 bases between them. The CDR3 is CASSLYYGYTF. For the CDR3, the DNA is TGTGCCAGCAGCTTGTACTATGGCTACACCTTC.

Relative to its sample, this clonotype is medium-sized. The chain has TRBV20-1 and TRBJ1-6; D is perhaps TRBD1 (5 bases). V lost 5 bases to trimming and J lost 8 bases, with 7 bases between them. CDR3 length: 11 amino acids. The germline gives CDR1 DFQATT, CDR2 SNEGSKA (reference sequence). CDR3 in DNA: TGCAGTGCTGGAGGGGATTCACCCCTCCACTTT. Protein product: CSAGGDSPLHF.

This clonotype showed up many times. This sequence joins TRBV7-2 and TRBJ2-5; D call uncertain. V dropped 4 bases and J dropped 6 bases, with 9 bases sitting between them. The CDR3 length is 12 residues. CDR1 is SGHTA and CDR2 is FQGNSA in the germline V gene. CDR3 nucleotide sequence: TGTGCCAGCAGCTCAGACTCGAAGACCCAGTACTTC. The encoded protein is CASSSDSKTQYF.

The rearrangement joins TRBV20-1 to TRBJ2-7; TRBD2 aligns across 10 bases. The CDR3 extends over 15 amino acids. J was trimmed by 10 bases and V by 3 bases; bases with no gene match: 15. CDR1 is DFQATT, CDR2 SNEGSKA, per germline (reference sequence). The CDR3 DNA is TGCAGTGCTAGGAGCAGAACTAGCGGGACACGCGAACAGTACTTC. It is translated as CSARSRTSGTREQYF.

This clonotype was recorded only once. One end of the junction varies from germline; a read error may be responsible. CDR3 coding DNA: TGCGCCAGCAGCCAAGTGCGCACAGGGGGCGGGGAGCTGTTTTTT. Translation gives CASSQVRTGGGELFF. The rearrangement joins TRBV7-9 to TRBJ2-2; the match to TRBD1 covers 8 bases. The CDR3 runs 15 residues. Looked up from germline, CDR1 is SEHNR and CDR2 is FQNEAQ (reference sequence).